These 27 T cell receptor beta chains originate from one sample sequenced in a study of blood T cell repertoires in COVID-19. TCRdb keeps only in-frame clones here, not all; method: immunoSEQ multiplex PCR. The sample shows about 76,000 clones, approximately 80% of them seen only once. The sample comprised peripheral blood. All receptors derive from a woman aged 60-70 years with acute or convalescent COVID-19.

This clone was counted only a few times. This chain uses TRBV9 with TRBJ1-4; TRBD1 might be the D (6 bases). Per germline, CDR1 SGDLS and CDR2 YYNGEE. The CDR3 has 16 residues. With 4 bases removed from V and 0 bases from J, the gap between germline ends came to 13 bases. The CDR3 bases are TGTGCCAGCAGCCCCGGACAGACGGCAACTAATGAAAAACTGTTTTTT. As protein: CASSPGQTATNEKLFF.

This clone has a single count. This chain's CDR3 is CASSPTTGRINEQFF. The CDR3 DNA follows: TGTGCCAGCAGCCCCACGACAGGGAGGATCAATGAGCAGTTCTTC. This sequence joins TRBV9 and TRBJ2-1; a weak D match, TRBD1 (7 bases). CDR1 is SGDLS, CDR2 YYNGEE, per germline. This CDR3 spans 15 amino acids. Trimming took 4 bases from V and 6 from J, leaving 17 bases between them.

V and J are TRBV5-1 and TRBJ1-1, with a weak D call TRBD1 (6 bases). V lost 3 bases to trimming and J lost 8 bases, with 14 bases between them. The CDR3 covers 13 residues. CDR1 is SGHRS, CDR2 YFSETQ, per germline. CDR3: CASSYVQGTEAFF. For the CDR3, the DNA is TGCGCCAGCAGCTACGTACAGGGAACCGAAGCTTTCTTT.

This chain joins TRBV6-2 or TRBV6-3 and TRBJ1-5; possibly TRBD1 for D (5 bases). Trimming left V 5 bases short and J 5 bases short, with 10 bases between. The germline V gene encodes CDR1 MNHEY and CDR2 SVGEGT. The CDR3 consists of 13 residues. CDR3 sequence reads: CASSDDSYQPQHF. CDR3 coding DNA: TGTGCCAGCAGTGACGACAGCTATCAGCCCCAGCATTTT.

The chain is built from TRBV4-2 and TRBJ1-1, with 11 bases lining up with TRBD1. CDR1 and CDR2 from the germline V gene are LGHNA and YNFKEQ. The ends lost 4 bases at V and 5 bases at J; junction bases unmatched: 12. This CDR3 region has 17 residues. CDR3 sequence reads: CASSPMDRGRVGTEAFF. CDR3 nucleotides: TGTGCCAGCAGCCCAATGGACAGGGGGCGCGTCGGGACTGAAGCTTTCTTT.

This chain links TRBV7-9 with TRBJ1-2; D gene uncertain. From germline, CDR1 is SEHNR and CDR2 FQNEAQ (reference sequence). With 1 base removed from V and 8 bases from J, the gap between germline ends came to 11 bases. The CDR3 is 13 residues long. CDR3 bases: TGTGCCAGCAGCTTAGGGTTAGAACGGGGCTACACCTTC. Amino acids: CASSLGLERGYTF. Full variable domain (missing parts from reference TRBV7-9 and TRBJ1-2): DTGVSQNPRHKITKRGQNVTFRCDPISEHNRLYWYRQTLGQGPEFLTYFQNEAQLEKSRLLSDRFSAERPKGSFSTLEIQRTEQGDSAMYLCASSLGLERGYTFGSGTRLTVV.

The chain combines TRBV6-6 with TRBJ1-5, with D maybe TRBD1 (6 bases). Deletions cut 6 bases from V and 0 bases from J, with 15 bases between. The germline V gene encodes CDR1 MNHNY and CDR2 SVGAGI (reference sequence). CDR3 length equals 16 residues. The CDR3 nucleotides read TGTGCCAGCAGAAATCACAGGGCCGATAGCAATCAGCCCCAGCATTTT. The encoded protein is CASRNHRADSNQPQHF.

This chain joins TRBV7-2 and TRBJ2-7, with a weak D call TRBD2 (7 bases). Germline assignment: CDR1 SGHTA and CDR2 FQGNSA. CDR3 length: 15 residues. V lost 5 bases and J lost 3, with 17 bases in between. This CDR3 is CASSQVGRGSYEQYF. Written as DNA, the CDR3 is TGTGCCAGCAGCCAAGTGGGGAGGGGGAGCTACGAGCAGTACTTC.

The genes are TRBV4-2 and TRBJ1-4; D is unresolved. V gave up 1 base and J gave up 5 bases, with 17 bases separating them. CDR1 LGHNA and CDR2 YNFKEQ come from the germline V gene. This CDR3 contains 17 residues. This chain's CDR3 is CASSQVRAADSNEKLFF. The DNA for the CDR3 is TGTGCCAGCAGCCAAGTGAGGGCGGCTGATTCCAATGAAAAACTGTTTTTT.

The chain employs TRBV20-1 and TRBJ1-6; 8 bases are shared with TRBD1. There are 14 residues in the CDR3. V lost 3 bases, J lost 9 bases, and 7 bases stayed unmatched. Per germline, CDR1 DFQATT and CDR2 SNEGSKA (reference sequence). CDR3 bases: TGCAGTGCTAGTAGGGGACAGGAAACTTCACCCCTCCACTTT. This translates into CSASRGQETSPLHF.

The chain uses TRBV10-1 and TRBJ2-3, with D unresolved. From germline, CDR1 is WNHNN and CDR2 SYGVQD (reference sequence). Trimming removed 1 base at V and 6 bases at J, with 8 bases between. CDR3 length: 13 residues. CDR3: CASSEYLGDTQYF. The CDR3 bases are TGCGCCAGCAGTGAGTACCTAGGTGATACGCAGTATTTT.

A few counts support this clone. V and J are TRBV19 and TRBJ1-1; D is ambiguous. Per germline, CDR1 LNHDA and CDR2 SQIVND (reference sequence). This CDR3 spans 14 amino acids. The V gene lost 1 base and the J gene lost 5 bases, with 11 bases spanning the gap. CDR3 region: CASSIARWETEAFF. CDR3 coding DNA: TGTGCCAGTAGTATAGCCCGGTGGGAGACTGAAGCTTTCTTT.

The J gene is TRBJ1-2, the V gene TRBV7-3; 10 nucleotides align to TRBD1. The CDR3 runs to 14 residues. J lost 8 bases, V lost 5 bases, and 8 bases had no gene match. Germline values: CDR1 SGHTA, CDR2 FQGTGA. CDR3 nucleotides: TGTGCCAGCAGCCGACAGGGGGCACGGTGGGGCTACACCTTC. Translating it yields CASSRQGARWGYTF. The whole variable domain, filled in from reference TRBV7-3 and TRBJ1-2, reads GAGVSQTPSNKVTEKGKYVELRCDPISGHTALYWYRQSLGQGPEFLIYFQGTGAADDSGLPNDRFFAVRPEGSVSTLKIQRTERGDSAVYLCASSRQGARWGYTFGSGTRLTVV.

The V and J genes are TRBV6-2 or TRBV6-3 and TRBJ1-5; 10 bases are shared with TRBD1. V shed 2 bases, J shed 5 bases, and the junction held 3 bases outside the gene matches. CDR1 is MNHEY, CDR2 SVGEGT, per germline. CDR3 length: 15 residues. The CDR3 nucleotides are TGTGCCAGCAGTTACGCGACAGGGGGCGATCAGCCCCAGCATTTT. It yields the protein CASSYATGGDQPQHF.

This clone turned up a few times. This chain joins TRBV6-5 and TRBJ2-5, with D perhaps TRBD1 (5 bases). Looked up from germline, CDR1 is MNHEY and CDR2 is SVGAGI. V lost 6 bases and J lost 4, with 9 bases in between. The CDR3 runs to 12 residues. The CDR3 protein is CASSRARETQYF. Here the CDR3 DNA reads TGTGCCAGCAGCAGGGCCCGAGAGACCCAGTACTTC.

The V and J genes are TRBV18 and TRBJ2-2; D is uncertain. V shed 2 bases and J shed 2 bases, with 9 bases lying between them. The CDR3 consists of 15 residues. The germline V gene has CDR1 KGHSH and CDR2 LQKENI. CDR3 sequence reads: CASSPEQINTGELFF. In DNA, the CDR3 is TGTGCCAGCTCACCAGAACAGATTAACACCGGGGAGCTGTTTTTT.

CDR3 loop: CASRAPQGRGEKLFF. For the CDR3, the DNA is TGTGCCAGCAGGGCACCTCAGGGGAGAGGTGAAAAACTGTTTTTT. The V call is TRBV28, the J call TRBJ1-4; D might be TRBD1 (6 bases). With 6 bases removed from V and 7 bases from J, the gap between germline ends came to 18 bases. This CDR3 contains 15 residues. Germline-derived CDR1 and CDR2 are MDHEN and SYDVKM.

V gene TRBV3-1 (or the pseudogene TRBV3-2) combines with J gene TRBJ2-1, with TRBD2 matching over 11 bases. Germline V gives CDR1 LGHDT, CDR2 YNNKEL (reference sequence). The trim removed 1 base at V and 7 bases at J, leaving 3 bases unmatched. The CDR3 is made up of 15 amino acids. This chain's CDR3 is CASSQAPSGGNEQFF. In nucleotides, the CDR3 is TGTGCCAGCAGCCAAGCTCCTAGCGGGGGGAATGAGCAGTTCTTC.

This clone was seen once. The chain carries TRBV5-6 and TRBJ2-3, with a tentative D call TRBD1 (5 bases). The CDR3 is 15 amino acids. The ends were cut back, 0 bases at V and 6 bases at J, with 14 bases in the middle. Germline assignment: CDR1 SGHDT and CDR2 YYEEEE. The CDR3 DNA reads TGTGCCAGCAGCTTGGGGGCAGGGCGTGGGGATACGCAGTATTTT. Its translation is CASSLGAGRGDTQYF. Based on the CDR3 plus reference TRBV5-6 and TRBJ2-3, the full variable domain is DAGVTQSPTHLIKTRGQQVTLRCSPKSGHDTVSWYQQALGQGPQFIFQYYEEEERQRGNFPDRFSGHQFPNYSSELNVNALLLGDSALYLCASSLGAGRGDTQYFGPGTRLTVL.

As DNA, the CDR3 is TGCGCCAGCAGCCAAGATCGGACTAGCGGGGGGTATTACACAGATACGCAGTATTTT. Its protein is CASSQDRTSGGYYTDTQYF. The rearrangement uses TRBV4-3 and TRBJ2-3, with 14 bases that match TRBD2. The length of the CDR3 is 19 residues. V gave up 0 bases and J gave up 2 bases; unmatched junction bases: 7. Germline V lookup: CDR1 LGHNA, CDR2 YSLEER.

CDR3 sequence: CATSDSRQGSLSGANVLTF. CDR3 coding DNA: TGTGCCACCAGTGATTCTCGACAGGGTTCCCTCTCTGGGGCCAACGTCCTGACTTTC. The chain couples TRBV24-1 to TRBJ2-6, with 7 bases lining up with TRBD1. Germline CDR1 KGHDR, CDR2 SFDVKD. The ends lost 2 bases at V and 0 bases at J; junction bases unmatched: 9. CDR3 size: 19 residues.

The CDR3, as DNA: TGTGCCAGCAGCTTGGGCGGGACTAGTGGGACGCAGTATTTT. Protein product: CASSLGGTSGTQYF. The chain uses TRBV5-4 and TRBJ2-3, with 8 bases identical to TRBD2. Looked up from germline, CDR1 is SGHNT and CDR2 is YYREEE (reference sequence). V was clipped by 0 bases and J by 9 bases; unmatched bases: 6. CDR3 size: 14 residues.

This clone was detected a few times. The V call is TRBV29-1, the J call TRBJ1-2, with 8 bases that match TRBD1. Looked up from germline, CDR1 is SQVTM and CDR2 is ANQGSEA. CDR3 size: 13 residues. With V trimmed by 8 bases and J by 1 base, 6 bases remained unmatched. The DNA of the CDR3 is TGCAGCTACGGACAGGGTCGTAACTATGGCTACACCTTC. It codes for CSYGQGRNYGYTF.

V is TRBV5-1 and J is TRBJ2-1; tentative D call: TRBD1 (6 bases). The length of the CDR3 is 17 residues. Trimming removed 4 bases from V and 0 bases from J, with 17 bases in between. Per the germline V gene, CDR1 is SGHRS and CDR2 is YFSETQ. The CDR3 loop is CASSPGQFTSSYNEQFF. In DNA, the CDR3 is TGCGCCAGCAGCCCCGGACAGTTTACGAGCTCCTACAATGAGCAGTTCTTC.

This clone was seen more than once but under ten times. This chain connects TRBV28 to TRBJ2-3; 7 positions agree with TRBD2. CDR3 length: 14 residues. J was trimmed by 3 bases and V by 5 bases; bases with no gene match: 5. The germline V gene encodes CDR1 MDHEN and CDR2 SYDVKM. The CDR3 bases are TGTGCCAGCAGTCGTCCCGGGGGGACAGATACGCAGTATTTT. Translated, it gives CASSRPGGTDTQYF.

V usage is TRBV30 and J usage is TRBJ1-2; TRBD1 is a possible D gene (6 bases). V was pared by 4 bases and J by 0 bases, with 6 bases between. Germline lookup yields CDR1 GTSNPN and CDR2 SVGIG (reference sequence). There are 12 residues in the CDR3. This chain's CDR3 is CAWTGANYGYTF. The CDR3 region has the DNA TGTGCCTGGACAGGGGCTAACTATGGCTACACCTTC.

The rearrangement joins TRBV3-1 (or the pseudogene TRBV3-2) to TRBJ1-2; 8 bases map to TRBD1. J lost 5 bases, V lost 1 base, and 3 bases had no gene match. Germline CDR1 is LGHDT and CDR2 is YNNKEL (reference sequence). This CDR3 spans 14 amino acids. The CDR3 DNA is TGTGCCAGCAGCCAAGGGACAGGGCCTTATGGCTACACCTTC. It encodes CASSQGTGPYGYTF.